Presented here are 24 T cell receptor beta chains from one specimen sequenced in a study of T-cell memory formation after mild COVID-19 (dated by TCRdb to the early 2020s). Libraries were constructed by 5' RACE. Sequenced on an Illumina NovaSeq 6000. TCRdb reprocessed the public reads (quality trimming at Q25 with fastp, clone calling with MiXCR) and kept in-frame beta chains. Each CDR3 protein gets just one entry, which takes the most common genes and DNA from the rows behind it. For this sample the table gives hundreds of thousands of distinct CDR3 sequences, of which about 16% were detected only once. The ten largest account for roughly 3.6% of the sample. Input material: PBMCs or a T cell subset sorted from them (not recorded which). The receptor set was obtained from a man younger than 30 who had mild COVID-19 (a few samples of this study predate the infection). The sample titles of this study are shuffled in the database, so cell type and time point are left out; the donor was told from shared clones.

The rearrangement links TRBV5-1 to TRBJ2-2; possibly TRBD2 for D (6 bases). Trimming took off 0 bases at V and 7 bases at J, with 7 bases between the two ends. The germline gives CDR1 SGHRS, CDR2 YFSETQ. The CDR3 contains 13 residues. The CDR3 is CASSLDGGGELFF. In DNA, the CDR3 is TGCGCCAGCAGCTTGGACGGGGGCGGGGAGCTGTTTTTT.

This clonotype was found many times. For the CDR3, the DNA is TGCGCCAGCAGCCTCGGGACAGGGAGCAACTATGGCTACACCTTC. Translating gives CASSLGTGSNYGYTF. The chain joins TRBV5-1 to TRBJ1-2; 9 bases align to TRBD1. With V trimmed by 4 bases and J by 2 bases, 6 bases remained unmatched. CDR3 length: 15 amino acids. Germline assignment: CDR1 SGHRS and CDR2 YFSETQ.

This clonotype has a count of ten or more. This rearrangement joins TRBV6-5 to TRBJ1-4, with a weak D call TRBD1 (5 bases). This CDR3 comprises 13 residues. CDR1 and CDR2 (germline): MNHEY, SVGAGI. The germline V and J ends were trimmed by 6 bases and 8 bases, with 13 bases remaining between them. CDR3: CASSRGFGEKLFF. As DNA, the CDR3 is TGTGCCAGCAGCCGGGGGTTCGGAGAAAAACTGTTTTTT.

This clonotype was found a few times. The J gene is TRBJ2-3, the V gene TRBV20-1; a possible D gene is TRBD2 (5 bases). The V and J ends lost 5 bases and 2 bases respectively, with 17 bases between them. The CDR3 has 15 amino acids. Germline CDR1 is DFQATT and CDR2 is SNEGSKA (reference sequence). CDR3 coding DNA: TGCAGTGCTGGCTCCGGGATACCCTCCACAGATACGCAGTATTTT. Residues: CSAGSGIPSTDTQYF.

This clonotype has only a few counts. This chain links TRBV5-1 with TRBJ2-2; the match to TRBD1 covers 9 bases. Germline CDR1 reads SGHRS; CDR2 reads YFSETQ. The length of the CDR3 is 16 residues. Losses at the gene ends were 4 bases for V and 5 bases for J; bases not matched to a gene: 9. This CDR3 is CASSRQGTGWTGELFF. The CDR3 DNA reads TGCGCCAGCAGCAGACAAGGGACAGGGTGGACCGGGGAGCTGTTTTTT.

The chain is built from TRBV10-3 and TRBJ1-1; unclear D gene. Deletions cut 8 bases from V and 1 base from J, with 14 bases between. The CDR3 extends over 14 amino acids. In germline, CDR1 is ENHRY, CDR2 SYGVKD. CDR3 sequence: CAIQGRVGNTEAFF. The CDR3 nucleotides read TGTGCCATCCAAGGAAGGGTGGGGAACACTGAAGCTTTCTTT.

This chain links TRBV12-3 or TRBV12-4 with TRBJ1-2, with D possibly TRBD1 on 5 matching bases. This CDR3 has 14 amino acids. The V gene lost 6 bases and the J gene lost 1 base, with 12 bases spanning the gap. CDR3 sequence: CASRPGTLNYGYTF. The CDR3 nucleotides are TGTGCCAGCAGACCCGGGACGCTTAACTATGGCTACACCTTC.

The chain uses TRBV11-1 and TRBJ1-1, with D maybe TRBD1 (5 bases). Looked up from germline, CDR1 is SGHAT and CDR2 is FQDESV (reference sequence). The CDR3 covers 17 residues. Trimming removed 0 bases at V and 0 bases at J, with 14 bases between. The CDR3 DNA reads as TGTGCCAGCAGCTTAGCGGGGGTAAGGGTTATGAACACTGAAGCTTTCTTT. It specifies CASSLAGVRVMNTEAFF. The complete variable domain, with remaining parts taken from reference TRBV11-1 and TRBJ1-1, reads EAEVAQSPRYKITEKSQAVAFWCDPISGHATLYWYRQILGQGPELLVQFQDESVVDDSQLPKDRFSAERLKGVDSTLKIQPAELGDSAMYLCASSLAGVRVMNTEAFFGQGTRLTVV.

The V gene is TRBV12-3 or TRBV12-4, the J gene TRBJ2-3, with 7 nucleotides matching TRBD2. With 7 bases clipped from V and 5 bases from J, the junction kept 12 bases outside the gene matches. This CDR3 region has 15 residues. CDR3 amino acids: CASTRTSWEVDTQYF. Here the CDR3 DNA reads TGTGCCAGCACTCGGACTAGTTGGGAGGTAGATACGCAGTATTTT.

This clonotype came up many times. The rearrangement joins TRBV7-9 to TRBJ1-4; possibly TRBD1 for D (5 bases). Trimming pared 0 bases from V and 7 bases from J, leaving 9 bases between. Germline-derived CDR1 and CDR2 are SEHNR and FQNEAQ (reference sequence). There are 14 residues in the CDR3. The CDR3, as DNA: TGTGCCAGCAGCTTAGCGCGGCAGGGTGAAAAACTGTTTTTT. It is translated as CASSLARQGEKLFF.

This clonotype was seen ten or more times. This chain joins TRBV6-2 or TRBV6-3 and TRBJ1-1; the D gene is possibly TRBD1 (5 bases). CDR1 and CDR2 from the germline V gene are MNHEY and SVGEGT. The germline V and J ends were trimmed by 2 bases and 0 bases, with 16 bases remaining between them. This CDR3 is built from 17 residues. The CDR3 sequence: CASSYRGGRRLNTEAFF. CDR3 coding DNA: TGTGCCAGCAGTTACAGGGGAGGTCGGAGGCTGAACACTGAAGCTTTCTTT.

Only a few counts were recorded for this clonotype. The chain couples TRBV23-1 to TRBJ2-1; 12 bases align to TRBD1. TRBV23-1 is annotated as an ORF whose role is uncertain. This CDR3 has 15 amino acids. Germline trimming cut 10 bases from V and 8 bases from J; bases unmatched to any gene: 12. The CDR3: CATRVTGTGGDEQFF. CDR3 DNA: TGCGCCACCAGAGTCACCGGGACAGGGGGCGATGAGCAGTTCTTC.

This clonotype was seen more than once but under ten times. The gene calls are TRBV5-4 and TRBJ2-1; D might be TRBD1 or TRBD2, each matching 5 bases. CDR3 length: 15 residues. Germline loops: CDR1 SGHNT, CDR2 YYREEE (reference sequence). Trimming left V 4 bases short and J 8 bases short, with 19 bases between. CDR3 bases: TGTGCCAGCAGCCCCTCGTCCCCAGGGAGCGATGAGCAGTTCTTC. Protein sequence: CASSPSSPGSDEQFF. Complete variable domain (other parts from reference TRBV5-4 and TRBJ2-1): ETGVTQSPTHLIKTRGQQVTLRCSSQSGHNTVSWYQQALGQGPQFIFQYYREEENGRGNFPPRFSGLQFPNYSSELNVNALELDDSALYLCASSPSSPGSDEQFFGPGTRLTVL.

This clonotype was found once. V and J are TRBV11-2 and TRBJ2-2; possible D gene TRBD1, 5 bases. Germline CDR1 reads SGHAT; CDR2 reads FQNNGV. The CDR3 is 15 residues long. The V and J ends lost 2 bases and 1 base respectively, with 8 bases between them. The CDR3 is CASSLPGMNTGELFF. In DNA form, the CDR3 reads TGTGCCAGCAGCTTACCAGGGATGAACACCGGGGAGCTGTTTTTT.

The CDR3 is CASSSYQGTSNYGYTF. The CDR3 DNA follows: TGTGCCAGCAGTTCGTACCAGGGAACCTCTAACTATGGCTACACCTTC. The chain carries TRBV12-3 or TRBV12-4 and TRBJ1-2, with D possibly being TRBD1 (5 bases). CDR3 length: 16 amino acids. The V gene lost 4 bases and the J gene lost 0 bases, with 15 bases spanning the gap.

The chain links TRBV15 to TRBJ2-7; D uncertain. Germline-derived CDR1 and CDR2 are LNHNV and YYDKDF (reference sequence). CDR3 length equals 16 residues. The V end lost 0 bases, the J end lost 4 bases, and 16 bases lay between the germline ends. This chain's CDR3 is CATSRDSRRSGYEQYF. CDR3 DNA sequence: TGTGCCACCAGCAGAGATAGTCGGCGGTCTGGGTACGAGCAGTACTTC.

This clonotype has a handful of counts. The chain couples TRBV5-1 to TRBJ2-6; possibly TRBD1 for D (5 bases). Trimming took 2 bases from V and 2 from J, leaving 8 bases between them. CDR1 SGHRS and CDR2 YFSETQ come from the germline V gene. The CDR3 extends over 15 amino acids. The CDR3 coding sequence is TGCGCCAGCAGCTTTAGGGGTACTGGGGCCAACGTCCTGACTTTC. Protein: CASSFRGTGANVLTF.

The chain links TRBV18 to TRBJ2-7; weak D call: TRBD1 (5 bases). The CDR3 sequence is 13 residues long. Germline assignment: CDR1 KGHSH and CDR2 LQKENI. Deletions cut 5 bases from V and 7 bases from J, with 15 bases between. CDR3 region: CASSSQDSGEQYV. The CDR3 DNA reads as TGTGCCAGCTCATCACAAGACAGTGGAGAGCAGTACGTC.

V gene TRBV6-6 combines with J gene TRBJ2-7, with a tentative D call TRBD1 (5 bases). V lost 0 bases and J 6 bases, leaving 12 bases between the germline ends. This CDR3 is 14 amino acids long. Germline lookup yields CDR1 MNHNY and CDR2 SVGAGI (reference sequence). This CDR3 is CASSYSQGPGEQYV. The DNA of the CDR3 is TGTGCCAGCAGTTACTCTCAGGGCCCGGGCGAGCAGTACGTC.

This clonotype appeared many times. This chain uses TRBV5-8 with TRBJ2-5; 7 bases align to TRBD1. Germline CDR1 is SGHTS and CDR2 is YDEGEE. V lost 7 bases, J lost 4 bases, and 7 bases stayed unmatched. The CDR3 has 13 amino acids. CDR3 sequence reads: CASRQGVGETQYF. The CDR3 nucleotides are TGTGCCAGCCGACAGGGTGTGGGAGAGACCCAGTACTTC.

This clonotype was observed a few times. The junction differs from germline at one of its ends, possibly a read error. The J gene is TRBJ2-2, the V gene TRBV7-7; D is perhaps TRBD2 (6 bases). The CDR3 contains 18 residues. The germline V gene has CDR1 SSHAT and CDR2 FNYEAQ (reference sequence). The CDR3 protein is CASSRRAVAASNTGELFF. CDR3 sequence (DNA): TGTGCTAGCAGCCGAAGGGCAGTAGCGGCCTCGAACACCGGGGAGCTGTTTTTT.

The gene calls are TRBV7-7 and TRBJ2-7, with D possibly matching TRBD2 (6 bases). Germline CDR1 reads SSHAT; CDR2 reads FNYEAQ (reference sequence). This CDR3 region has 15 residues. The V gene lost 5 bases and the J gene lost 6 bases, with 20 bases spanning the gap. CDR3 amino acids: CASSASLTRSGEQYF. The CDR3 nucleotides read TGTGCCAGCAGCGCCTCCCTGACTAGGTCTGGCGAGCAGTACTTC.

This clonotype was seen more than once but under ten times. This chain connects TRBV7-3 to TRBJ2-3; D ambiguous. Trimming took off 4 bases at V and 2 bases at J, with 7 bases between the two ends. The CDR3 is 13 amino acids. CDR1 and CDR2 from the germline V gene are SGHTA and FQGTGA. This chain's CDR3 is CASSSSLTDTQYF. DNA for the CDR3: TGTGCCAGCAGCTCGAGCCTCACAGATACGCAGTATTTT. The full variable domain, in which reference TRBV7-3 and TRBJ2-3 provide the parts outside the CDR3, is GAGVSQTPSNKVTEKGKYVELRCDPISGHTALYWYRQSLGQGPEFLIYFQGTGAADDSGLPNDRFFAVRPEGSVSTLKIQRTERGDSAVYLCASSSSLTDTQYFGPGTRLTVL.

This chain joins TRBV20-1 and TRBJ2-5, with D possibly TRBD2 on 6 matching bases. CDR3 length equals 12 residues. The germline gives CDR1 DFQATT, CDR2 SNEGSKA (reference sequence). Trimming took 3 bases from V and 2 from J, leaving 7 bases between them. The CDR3 nucleotides are TGCAGTGCTAGCCGGGGGCAAGAGACCCAGTACTTC. Encoded protein: CSASRGQETQYF.